This T cell receptor beta chain was found in a study of OX40 agonist ivuxolimab in advanced cancers. Study in general: An anti-OX40 (CD134) antibody with agonistic activity, ivuxolimab, was administered to patients. Treatment received earlier with anti-PD-1, anti-PD-L1 or anti-CTLA-4 agents was allowed, and over 30% had some.

No patient had autoimmune disease or received systemic immunosuppression. Points from the study as a whole: Clonal expansion from baseline to week 6 occurred in both CD4+ and CD8+ T cells.

Method: immunoSEQ multiplex PCR; TCRdb's copy keeps in-frame clones and lacks some. The data show more than 45,000 clones, about 85% seen once. As for this clone: Its antigen remains unidentified.

Trimming took 2 bases from V and 6 from J, leaving 5 bases between them. Germline loops: CDR1 MNHNS, CDR2 SASEGT. This CDR3 has 11 amino acids. The source is an adult with an advanced solid tumor such as melanoma, head and neck, liver or kidney cancer. The sequenced sample was CD4+ or CD8+ T cells sorted from blood, obtained in a trial of the OX40 agonist ivuxolimab. The rearrangement links TRBV6-1 to TRBJ2-7; D is unclear. In DNA, the CDR3 is TGTGCCAGCAGTGAAATGGGCGAGCAGTACTTC. Protein sequence: CASSEMGEQYF.